The clone carrying this T cell receptor beta chain occurred a few times. What it binds is unknown. The data were obtained in a study of identical twins. General study points: Modelling approaches yielded underestimates of out-of-frame TCR alpha sharing between monozygotic twins. Reduced insertions were recorded for abundant cord blood beta clonotypes, with no such pattern in memory repertoires. Zero-insertion analyses might be partly confounded by invariant T cells like MAIT and iNKT. Excess twin sharing in beta out-of-frame sequences was weaker.

V was trimmed by 1 base and J by 2 bases, leaving 6 bases between them. The CDR3 sequence is 13 residues long. Per germline, CDR1 LGHNT and CDR2 FRNRAP. TCRdb re-derived calls from the 5' RACE reads in MiXCR, one entry per CDR3 protein. The sample consists of 550,000 to 800,000 distinct CDR3 sequences, about 7.1% of them appearing once. This sample also appeared in a second study, on yellow fever vaccine responses in identical twins.

The V call is TRBV12-5, the J call TRBJ2-7, with D hard to call. The receptor comes from a young woman in good health. Sequencing was performed on PBMCs. The CDR3 sequence is CASGLGGTYEQYF. The CDR3 nucleotides are TGTGCTAGTGGTTTGGGCGGAACCTACGAGCAGTACTTC.